Below, 20 T cell receptor beta chains from the same sample are listed, as sequenced in a study of T cell responses to AZD1222 COVID-19 vaccine. Repertoires were generated with immunoSEQ multiplex PCR, while TCRdb's copy carries only in-frame clones and drops some. The sample includes fewer than 150,000 clones, roughly 91% seen only once; the top ten take roughly 5%. The sample was peripheral blood, taken on day 0 of AZD1222 vaccination. Receptors originate from an adult in good health.

The V call is TRBV14, the J call TRBJ2-1; D is possibly TRBD2 (5 bases). The CDR3 extends over 17 amino acids. Germline CDR1 reads SGHDN; CDR2 reads FVKESK. The V end was cut by 2 bases, the J end by 5 bases, with 19 bases between. The CDR3 DNA sequence: TGTGCCAGCAGCCAACTACCAACCGGAGGCCGACACAATGAGCAGTTCTTC. Translated: CASSQLPTGGRHNEQFF.

This sequence joins TRBV10-3 and TRBJ1-1; D possibly corresponds to TRBD1 (5 bases). The CDR3 consists of 13 residues. V was shortened by 9 bases and J by 4 bases, with 15 bases between the two germline ends. Germline values: CDR1 ENHRY, CDR2 SYGVKD. CDR3 sequence: CAIRGEVATEAFF. The CDR3 nucleotides are TGTGCCATTCGGGGGGAGGTGGCCACTGAAGCTTTCTTT.

The chain uses TRBV5-6 and TRBJ1-2; D not certain. V dropped 5 bases and J dropped 5 bases, with 19 bases sitting between them. The germline V gene has CDR1 SGHDT and CDR2 YYEEEE. This CDR3 region has 15 residues. CDR3 amino acids: CASSAGIGLEYGYTF. The DNA for the CDR3 is TGTGCCAGCAGTGCTGGGATAGGGTTGGAATATGGCTACACCTTC. The whole variable domain, filled in from reference TRBV5-6 and TRBJ1-2, reads DAGVTQSPTHLIKTRGQQVTLRCSPKSGHDTVSWYQQALGQGPQFIFQYYEEEERQRGNFPDRFSGHQFPNYSSELNVNALLLGDSALYLCASSAGIGLEYGYTFGSGTRLTVV.

The J gene is TRBJ2-7, the V gene TRBV5-5; D possibly corresponds to TRBD1 (6 bases). Between the trimmed V and J ends, which lost 0 bases and 4 bases, there was a span of 17 bases. The CDR3 sequence is 16 residues long. Germline-derived CDR1 and CDR2 are SGHKS and YYEKEE (reference sequence). The CDR3 sequence: CASSLAQWGRLYEQYF. The CDR3 DNA sequence: TGTGCCAGCAGCTTGGCCCAGTGGGGGCGTTTGTACGAGCAGTACTTC.

The chain uses TRBV29-1 and TRBJ1-2; 7 nucleotides align to TRBD1. V shed 6 bases and J 1 base; nucleotides not matched to a gene: 8. Germline CDR1 and CDR2: SQVTM and ANQGSEA. The CDR3 is made up of 14 amino acids. In DNA, the CDR3 is TGCAGCGTCGAGGCAGGGGGAAATAACTATGGCTACACCTTC. It encodes CSVEAGGNNYGYTF. Drawing the rest from reference TRBV29-1 and TRBJ1-2, the complete variable domain is SAVISQKPSRDICQRGTSLTIQCQVDSQVTMMFWYRQQPGQSLTLIATANQGSEATYESGFVIDKFPISRPNLTFSTLTVSNMSPEDSSIYLCSVEAGGNNYGYTFGSGTRLTVV.

The V call is TRBV7-2, the J call TRBJ2-7; no firm D call. This CDR3 spans 13 amino acids. Trimming took 4 bases from V and 2 from J, leaving 9 bases between them. Germline V lookup: CDR1 SGHTA, CDR2 FQGNSA. CDR3: CASSSFMAYEQYF. The CDR3, as DNA: TGTGCCAGCAGCTCTTTTATGGCCTACGAGCAGTACTTC.

J is TRBJ2-5 and V is TRBV6-5; a possible D gene is TRBD1 (6 bases). The V gene's germline CDR1 is MNHEY and CDR2 SVGAGI. Trimming cost V 5 bases and J 1 base, with 14 bases left between them. CDR3 length: 15 amino acids. The CDR3 loop is CASSTRDNRQETQYF. CDR3 DNA: TGTGCCAGCAGTACTCGGGACAATCGCCAAGAGACCCAGTACTTC.

The chain joins TRBV9 to TRBJ2-7; D is ambiguous. Trimming left V 0 bases short and J 2 bases short, with 9 bases between. This CDR3 contains 14 residues. The germline V gene has CDR1 SGDLS and CDR2 YYNGEE. DNA of the CDR3: TGTGCCAGCAGCGTAGGGCAGGCAACCTACGAGCAGTACTTC. Its translation: CASSVGQATYEQYF.

The chain links TRBV24-1 to TRBJ2-2, with TRBD2 matching 7 bases. Germline V gene sequence: CDR1 KGHDR, CDR2 SFDVKD. The CDR3 covers 15 residues. Trimming cost V 4 bases and J 2 bases; bases outside gene matches: 3. The CDR3 region has the DNA TGTGCCACCAGTGACGGCGGGAGTAACACCGGGGAGCTGTTTTTT. Translated, it gives CATSDGGSNTGELFF.

The chain recombines TRBV29-1 with TRBJ2-5; D may be TRBD2 (7 bases). With 6 bases removed from V and 13 bases from J, the gap between germline ends came to 15 bases. The CDR3 has 10 residues. Germline V lookup: CDR1 SQVTM, CDR2 ANQGSEA. CDR3 in amino acids: CSVKEGGMYF. The CDR3 DNA follows: TGCAGCGTGAAGGAGGGGGGGATGTACTTC. Together with reference TRBV29-1 and TRBJ2-5, the CDR3 gives the full variable domain: SAVISQKPSRDICQRGTSLTIQCQVDSQVTMMFWYRQQPGQSLTLIATANQGSEATYESGFVIDKFPISRPNLTFSTLTVSNMSPEDSSIYLCSVKEGGMYFGPGTRLLVL.

This CDR3 is CASSLGRNYEQYF. The CDR3 DNA reads TGCGCCAGCAGCTTGGGACGGAACTACGAGCAGTACTTC. The chain is built from TRBV5-1 and TRBJ2-7; no clear D. This CDR3 contains 13 residues. CDR1 SGHRS and CDR2 YFSETQ come from the germline V gene. V shed 0 bases and J shed 3 bases, with 7 bases lying between them.

The chain recombines TRBV5-1 with TRBJ1-1; D unclear. CDR1 and CDR2 (germline): SGHRS, YFSETQ. The CDR3 loop spans 15 amino acids. The V gene lost 4 bases and the J gene lost 6 bases, with 19 bases spanning the gap. In DNA, the CDR3 is TGCGCCAGCAGCCCACCTGTATCGGGCGGAGCTGAAGCTTTCTTT. Protein product: CASSPPVSGGAEAFF. The whole variable domain, filled in from reference TRBV5-1 and TRBJ1-1, reads KAGVTQTPRYLIKTRGQQVTLSCSPISGHRSVSWYQQTPGQGLQFLFEYFSETQRNKGNFPGRFSGRQFSNSRSEMNVSTLELGDSALYLCASSPPVSGGAEAFFGQGTRLTVV.

This chain joins TRBV3-1 (or the pseudogene TRBV3-2) and TRBJ2-5; D not resolved. V was pared by 0 bases and J by 2 bases, with 1 base between. Germline V gene sequence: CDR1 LGHDT, CDR2 YNNKEL (reference sequence). The CDR3 loop spans 12 amino acids. CDR3 coding DNA: TGTGCCAGCAGCCAAGAGCAAGAGACCCAGTACTTC. Protein product: CASSQEQETQYF.

CDR3 protein: CASSPGTGGPGYTF. The DNA for the CDR3 is TGTGCCAGCTCACCCGGGACAGGGGGACCCGGCTACACCTTC. J is TRBJ1-2 and V is TRBV18; 11 bases align to TRBD1. V lost 3 bases to trimming and J lost 8 bases; unmatched junction nucleotides: 5. CDR3 length: 14 residues. CDR1 and CDR2 (germline): KGHSH, LQKENI.

The chain has TRBV19 and TRBJ1-4; D is uncertain. V dropped 11 bases and J dropped 3 bases, with 10 bases sitting between them. Germline CDR1 and CDR2: LNHDA and SQIVND (reference sequence). The CDR3 has 12 residues. The CDR3 coding sequence is TGTGCCTCGGGAGAAGCTAATGAAAAACTGTTTTTT. It translates to CASGEANEKLFF.

V and J are TRBV9 and TRBJ1-6; tentatively, D is TRBD1 (5 bases). The CDR3 runs to 16 residues. V was shortened by 4 bases and J by 5 bases, with 16 bases between the two germline ends. The germline V gene has CDR1 SGDLS and CDR2 YYNGEE. This chain's CDR3 is CASSSGVKGHNSPLHF. In nucleotides, the CDR3 is TGTGCCAGCAGCAGCGGGGTAAAGGGGCATAATTCACCCCTCCACTTT.

The chain couples TRBV20-1 to TRBJ1-5; D is unclear. The CDR3 runs 14 residues. V shed 3 bases and J shed 0 bases, with 9 bases lying between them. Germline CDR1 and CDR2: DFQATT and SNEGSKA (reference sequence). DNA for the CDR3: TGCAGTGCTAGTAGTCCTAATAGCAATCAGCCCCAGCATTTT. Translating gives CSASSPNSNQPQHF.

V gene TRBV3-1 (or the pseudogene TRBV3-2) combines with J gene TRBJ1-6, with D uncertain. Trimming stripped 5 bases from V and 6 bases from J, with 11 bases between. The CDR3 spans 14 residues. Germline values: CDR1 LGHDT, CDR2 YNNKEL (reference sequence). In nucleotides, the CDR3 is TGTGCCAGCAGCAAAACACGGGGTAATTCACCCCTCCACTTT. It encodes CASSKTRGNSPLHF.

The V call is TRBV7-6, the J call TRBJ2-2; either TRBD1 or TRBD2 may supply D (6 bases each). V was shortened by 5 bases and J by 3 bases, with 16 bases between the two germline ends. This CDR3 is 16 amino acids long. CDR1 is SGHVS, CDR2 FNYEAQ, per germline. The CDR3 bases are TGTGCCAGCAGCGCCGGAGGGGGTTCGGACACCGGGGAGCTGTTTTTT. This codes for CASSAGGGSDTGELFF.

The CDR3 region has the DNA TGTGCCAGCAGTTTCCTGGGCCCAGAGACCCAGTACTTC. Its protein product is CASSFLGPETQYF. V is TRBV27 and J is TRBJ2-5; D not certain. The CDR3 is made up of 13 amino acids. Germline V CDR1 and CDR2: MNHEY, SMNVEV (reference sequence). The V and J ends lost 3 bases and 4 bases respectively, with 9 bases between them.